Described below is a single T cell receptor (beta chain) sequence and its context. This sample is part of a study of blood T cell repertoires in COVID-19. The repertoire was sequenced with immunoSEQ multiplex PCR; TCRdb's copy has only in-frame clones and lacks some. The sample holds about 330,000 clones, over 75% seen once. Trimming shortened V by 5 bases and J by 2 bases, and 4 bases separated the two germline ends. Germline V gene sequence: CDR1 LGHNT, CDR2 FRNRAP. The CDR3 has 12 residues. The V call is TRBV12-5, the J call TRBJ1-5; D gene ambiguous. Sequencing used PBMCs or T cells enriched from blood (not recorded which). This receptor was taken from a woman in her twenties or thirties who had recovered from COVID-19. CDR3 protein: CASGLGNQPQHF. As DNA, the CDR3 is TGTGCTAGTGGTCTAGGCAATCAGCCCCAGCATTTT.